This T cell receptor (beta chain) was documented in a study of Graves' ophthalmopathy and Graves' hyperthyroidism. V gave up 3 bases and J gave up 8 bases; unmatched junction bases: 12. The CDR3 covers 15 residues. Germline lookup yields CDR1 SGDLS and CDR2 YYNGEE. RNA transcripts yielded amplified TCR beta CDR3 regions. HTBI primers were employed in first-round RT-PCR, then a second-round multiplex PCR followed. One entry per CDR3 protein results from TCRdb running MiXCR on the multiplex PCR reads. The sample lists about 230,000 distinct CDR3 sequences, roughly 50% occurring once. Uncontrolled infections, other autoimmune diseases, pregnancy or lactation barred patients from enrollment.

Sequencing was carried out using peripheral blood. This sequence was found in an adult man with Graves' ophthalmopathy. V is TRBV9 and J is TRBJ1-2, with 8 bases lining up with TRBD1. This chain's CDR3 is CASSESGQARRGYTF. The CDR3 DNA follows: TGTGCCAGCAGCGAATCGGGACAGGCTCGGAGGGGCTACACCTTC.